The source of this T cell receptor (beta chain) is a study of cytomegalovirus exposure and HLA in healthy donors. Whole-study results and caveats: The sole available immune exposure information was CMV serostatus. TCR beta V- and J-gene trimming was later associated with a missense DCLRE1C variant.

Primers: 60 Vbeta forward and 13 Jbeta reverse. Sequencing used immunoSEQ multiplex PCR; TCRdb keeps in-frame clones, though not all of them. The table shows 70,000 to 95,000 clones, with around 84% occurring only once. As for this clone: Its matching antigen is unknown.

This clonotype was obtained from a man younger than 35 in good health and CMV-seronegative. Sequencing used PBMCs.

CDR3 DNA sequence: TGTGCCAGCAGCTTGGACTTCCCGGGCTACACCTTC. Protein sequence: CASSLDFPGYTF. J is TRBJ1-2 and V is TRBV5-8, with unresolved D. Trimming removed 0 bases at V and 8 bases at J, with 8 bases between. The CDR3 consists of 12 residues. CDR1 SGHTS and CDR2 YDEGEE come from the germline V gene.